These 19 T cell receptor beta chains came from one sample sequenced in a study of radiation and T cells in renal cell carcinoma. The assay was immunoSEQ multiplex PCR, and TCRdb's table has in-frame clones only and misses some. The table records 150,000 or so clones, about 88% of them present only once. Regarding time point: blood 4 weeks post-SBRT, at nephrectomy. Documented treatment: 15 Gy SBRT to primary tumor, nephrectomy 4 weeks later. The starting material was blood, obtained from a patient whose treatment included radiotherapy and nephrectomy. These receptors came from a woman aged 50 to 60 with renal cell carcinoma.

V usage is TRBV6-5 and J usage is TRBJ1-2, with TRBD1 matching over 7 bases. In germline, CDR1 is MNHEY, CDR2 SVGAGI. V lost 6 bases to trimming and J lost 8 bases; unmatched junction nucleotides: 9. The CDR3 sequence is 13 residues long. The DNA for the CDR3 is TGTGCCAGCAGGAATTCCGGGACAGAAGGCTACACCTTC. This codes for CASRNSGTEGYTF.

The V and J genes are TRBV18 and TRBJ2-2, with D perhaps matching TRBD2 (7 bases). CDR1 is KGHSH, CDR2 LQKENI, per germline. This CDR3 region has 16 residues. V was clipped by 3 bases and J by 6 bases, with 17 bases between them. CDR3 amino acids: CASSPPLQGRAGELFF. The CDR3 DNA reads TGTGCCAGCTCACCGCCACTTCAGGGGAGGGCCGGGGAGCTGTTTTTT.

The chain carries TRBV4-3 and TRBJ1-2; possibly TRBD1 for D (6 bases). From germline, CDR1 is LGHNA and CDR2 YSLEER. V lost 5 bases and J lost 0, with 22 bases in between. The CDR3 contains 18 residues. The CDR3 loop is CASSFLSSPGAANYGYTF. In DNA form, the CDR3 reads TGCGCCAGCAGCTTCCTATCGTCACCAGGGGCAGCTAACTATGGCTACACCTTC.

The gene calls are TRBV5-1 and TRBJ2-3; 12 bases match TRBD2. This CDR3 comprises 15 residues. The germline CDR1 and CDR2 sequences are SGHRS and YFSETQ. With V trimmed by 5 bases and J by 0 bases, 1 base remained unmatched. The CDR3 DNA reads TGCGCCAGCAGAGGACTAGCGGGGAGCACAGATACGCAGTATTTT. It codes for CASRGLAGSTDTQYF.

The V call is TRBV6-6, the J call TRBJ2-5, with unresolved D. V lost 9 bases and J lost 5, with 16 bases in between. This CDR3 is 13 amino acids long. Germline CDR1 MNHNY, CDR2 SVGAGI (reference sequence). CDR3 bases: TGTGCCAGTCACAGACAAGGGCGGGAGACCCAGTACTTC. Amino acids: CASHRQGRETQYF.

In nucleotides, the CDR3 is TGTGCCAGCAGCTTAGATCCTGGGGGGGACGTGTATGGCTACACCTTC. The encoded protein is CASSLDPGGDVYGYTF. This sequence joins TRBV7-2 and TRBJ1-2, with D possibly TRBD1 on 5 matching bases. The CDR3 loop spans 16 amino acids. Trimming shortened V by 1 base and J by 5 bases, and 17 bases separated the two germline ends. Germline assignment: CDR1 SGHTA and CDR2 FQGNSA.

This chain links TRBV7-9 with TRBJ2-1; D is unclear. This CDR3 is 12 amino acids long. Germline lookup yields CDR1 SEHNR and CDR2 FQNEAQ (reference sequence). V dropped 2 bases and J dropped 7 bases, with 6 bases sitting between them. The CDR3 sequence: CASSLIGNEQFF. DNA for the CDR3: TGTGCCAGCAGCTTAATAGGGAATGAGCAGTTCTTC.

The chain links TRBV6-1 to TRBJ1-1; a possible D gene is TRBD1 (5 bases). Germline-derived CDR1 and CDR2 are MNHNS and SASEGT. Deletions cut 8 bases from V and 2 bases from J, with 18 bases between. The CDR3 is 15 residues long. The CDR3 sequence is CASVSVPTVNTEAFF. In DNA form, the CDR3 reads TGTGCCAGCGTCTCCGTTCCGACAGTAAACACTGAAGCTTTCTTT.

The J gene is TRBJ2-2, the V gene TRBV7-2; 10 bases align to TRBD2. The CDR3 has 16 residues. Unmatched junction bases numbered 4, after V lost 5 bases and J lost 1 base. Germline CDR1 SGHTA, CDR2 FQGNSA. This CDR3 is CASSILAGLNTGELFF. CDR3 sequence (DNA): TGTGCCAGCAGCATACTAGCGGGGTTGAACACCGGGGAGCTGTTTTTT. Variable domain in full (rest from reference TRBV7-2 and TRBJ2-2): GAGVSQSPSNKVTEKGKDVELRCDPISGHTALYWYRQSLGQGLEFLIYFQGNSAPDKSGLPSDRFSAERTGGSVSTLTIQRTQQEDSAVYLCASSILAGLNTGELFFGEGSRLTVL.

The CDR3 coding sequence is TGTGCCAGCAGTTATAGCGGGGGGCCGGGCTTTACTGAGCAGTTCTTC. As protein: CASSYSGGPGFTEQFF. This chain connects TRBV6-5 to TRBJ2-1; 10 bases are shared with TRBD2. V trimming: 3 bases; J trimming: 9 bases; junction bases outside the gene matches: 11. The CDR3 contains 16 residues. Germline CDR1 reads MNHEY; CDR2 reads SVGAGI.

This clone was seen a handful of times. The CDR3 sequence is CASSLQRYEQYF. The DNA for the CDR3 is TGTGCCAGCAGCTTGCAGAGGTACGAGCAGTACTTC. The chain employs TRBV7-2 and TRBJ2-7; no firm D call. The CDR3 runs 12 residues. Trimming cost V 3 bases and J 4 bases, with 7 bases left between them. Germline values: CDR1 SGHTA, CDR2 FQGNSA.

The V and J genes are TRBV9 and TRBJ2-2; D is perhaps TRBD2 (6 bases). Germline CDR1 is SGDLS and CDR2 is YYNGEE. Trimming cost V 0 bases and J 4 bases, with 13 bases left between them. This CDR3 is built from 16 residues. The CDR3 sequence: CASSVEGLAFTGELFF. As DNA, the CDR3 is TGTGCCAGCAGCGTAGAGGGCCTAGCGTTCACCGGGGAGCTGTTTTTT.

J is TRBJ2-7 and V is TRBV4-1; 12 bases are a match to TRBD2. This CDR3 contains 15 residues. CDR1 is MGHRA and CDR2 is YSYEKL in the germline V gene. With 3 bases clipped from V and 5 bases from J, the junction kept 5 bases outside the gene matches. This CDR3 is CASSHASGGAHEQYF. In DNA, the CDR3 is TGCGCCAGCAGCCACGCTAGCGGGGGGGCCCACGAGCAGTACTTC.

This rearrangement joins TRBV10-3 to TRBJ2-1; D ambiguous. There are 11 residues in the CDR3. Germline CDR1 reads ENHRY; CDR2 reads SYGVKD. Trimming left V 3 bases short and J 8 bases short, with 5 bases between. The DNA for the CDR3 is TGTGCCATCAGTGATTGGGATGAGCAGTTCTTC. Its translation: CAISDWDEQFF.

About this clone itself: Other DNA sequences of this sample code for an identical CDR3. The chain employs TRBV5-1 and TRBJ2-5; D call uncertain. The CDR3 has 12 residues. Germline V gene sequence: CDR1 SGHRS, CDR2 YFSETQ. The V end lost 0 bases, the J end lost 4 bases, and 4 bases lay between the germline ends. CDR3 region: CASSLAGETQYF. The CDR3 DNA follows: TGCGCCAGCAGCTTGGCTGGAGAGACCCAGTACTTC.

V and J are TRBV6-6 and TRBJ1-1, with no clear D. Trimming took off 3 bases at V and 1 base at J, with 9 bases between the two ends. This CDR3 contains 14 residues. CDR1 and CDR2 from the germline V gene are MNHNY and SVGAGI (reference sequence). CDR3 region: CASSYESANTEAFF. In DNA form, the CDR3 reads TGTGCCAGCAGTTATGAGTCGGCGAACACTGAAGCTTTCTTT.

This chain connects TRBV5-1 to TRBJ1-1; TRBD1 might be the D (5 bases). From germline, CDR1 is SGHRS and CDR2 YFSETQ. The CDR3 contains 15 residues. V was pared by 2 bases and J by 3 bases, with 14 bases between. CDR3 sequence (DNA): TGCGCCAGCAGCTTAGAGGGGTTAGGGGACACTGAAGCTTTCTTT. The encoded protein is CASSLEGLGDTEAFF.

The CDR3 DNA reads as TGTGCCAGCAGCCGTCGGCTGACAGGACTAAATTCACCCCTCCACTTT. Translating it yields CASSRRLTGLNSPLHF. This chain links TRBV7-8 with TRBJ1-6; a possible D gene is TRBD1 (6 bases). This CDR3 has 16 amino acids. V was pared by 5 bases and J by 7 bases, with 18 bases between. The V gene's germline CDR1 is SGHVS and CDR2 FQNEAQ.

This chain uses TRBV2 with TRBJ1-2; TRBD1 aligns across 8 bases. Trimming removed 6 bases from V and 3 bases from J; junction bases left unmatched: 6. This CDR3 contains 14 residues. Germline lookup yields CDR1 SNHLY and CDR2 FYNNEI. The CDR3 reads CASRLQGGDYGYTF. Here the CDR3 DNA reads TGTGCCAGCAGACTACAGGGGGGAGACTATGGCTACACCTTC.